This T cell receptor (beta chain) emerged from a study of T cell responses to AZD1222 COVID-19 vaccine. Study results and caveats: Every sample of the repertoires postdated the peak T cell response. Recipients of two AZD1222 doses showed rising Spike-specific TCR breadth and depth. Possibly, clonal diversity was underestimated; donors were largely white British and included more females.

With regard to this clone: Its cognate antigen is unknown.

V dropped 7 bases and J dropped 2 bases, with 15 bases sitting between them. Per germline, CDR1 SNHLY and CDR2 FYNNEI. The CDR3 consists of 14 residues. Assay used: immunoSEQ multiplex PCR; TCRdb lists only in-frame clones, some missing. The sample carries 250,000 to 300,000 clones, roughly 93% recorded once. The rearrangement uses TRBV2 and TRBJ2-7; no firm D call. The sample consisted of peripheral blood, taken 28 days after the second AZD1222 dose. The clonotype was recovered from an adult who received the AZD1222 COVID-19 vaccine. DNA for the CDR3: TGTGCCAGCACCTTGAATCCAAGTACCTACGAGCAGTACTTC. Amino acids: CASTLNPSTYEQYF.